Included here is one T cell receptor (beta chain) sequence, with context. The target antigen is unknown. This entry belongs to a study of blood T cells in healthy people across ages. Study-wide findings and caveats: There were more naive CD4+ cells and higher diversity in long-lived donors than in aged donors.

The second PCR ran roughly 6 to 12 cycles with a sample-barcoded 5' primer and J-beta primers. MiXCR was run by TCRdb on the 5' RACE reads, yielding one entry per CDR3 protein. The profile covers 850,000 to 1,100,000 distinct CDR3 sequences, with 35% to 40% appearing a single time and around 13% taken by the ten largest. The sequencing sample was made of blood. This receptor was identified in a man between 18 and 35 years old in good health.

As DNA, the CDR3 is TGTGCCAGCAGCCTGACTAGCGCCTACAATGAGCAGTACTTC. This translates into CASSLTSAYNEQYF. This chain links TRBV6-2 or TRBV6-3 with TRBJ2-1; 8 nucleotides align to TRBD2. The J call may be mistaken, given a closer DNA end match to TRBJ2-7. The CDR3 is made up of 14 amino acids. Germline CDR1 and CDR2: MNHEY and SVGEGT.